A single T cell receptor (beta chain) is shown here with its context. Its target is not known. The data are from a study of blood T cells in healthy people across ages. Donors gave roughly 10 milliliters of peripheral blood apiece. Each sample gave at least 6 million isolated PBMCs. PCR was performed a second time for about 6 to 11 cycles using a sample-barcoded 5' primer and a J-beta primer mix. MiXCR was run by TCRdb on the 5' RACE reads, yielding one entry per CDR3 protein. Here the sample spans more than 650,000 distinct CDR3 sequences, roughly 24% being singletons. Overall study findings and caveats: Per million T cells, TCR beta diversity dropped about linearly as age rose. Total diversity from one million sequenced T cells was likely underestimated.

This sample was also put to use in a study of T cells of mothers and their children.

What was sequenced was blood. The TCR was taken from a boy aged 10-17 years in good health.

CDR3 nucleotides: TGTGCCAGCAGTTACTCTGACCCTGGCACAGATACGCAGTATTTT. Translating gives CASSYSDPGTDTQYF. The gene calls are TRBV6-5 and TRBJ2-3; D gene ambiguous. Germline V gene lookup returns CDR1 MNHEY and CDR2 SVGAGI. V lost 0 bases and J 1 base, leaving 8 bases between the germline ends. The CDR3 has 15 residues.